The subject of this entry is one T cell receptor beta chain. Authors' processing steps: Counts of nucleated cells, estimated from reference gene primer amplification, were obtained. Assay: immunoSEQ multiplex PCR; the TCRdb copy retains only in-frame clones and omits some. That table is the source of V, J and clone size, and D and trimming were worked out from the DNA. The sample holds nearly 35,000 clones, about 89% seen once. This record comes from a study of blood T cell repertoires in COVID-19. There are 14 residues in the CDR3. The germline V and J ends were trimmed by 3 bases and 5 bases, with 10 bases remaining between them. CDR1 and CDR2 from the germline V gene are LNHNV and YYDKDF (reference sequence).

This sequence originates from a human donor in a cohort sampled during active COVID-19. V usage is TRBV15 and J usage is TRBJ1-4; a weak D match, TRBD1 (5 bases). The sample was peripheral blood. CDR3 DNA: TGTGCCACCAGCAGGGACGGACAAAATGAAAAACTGTTTTTT. It yields the protein CATSRDGQNEKLFF.